This TCR beta chain was recorded in a study of cytomegalovirus exposure and HLA in healthy donors. In the study overall: Most genotyped donors, around 86% of about 400, had Caucasian-associated genetic ancestry.

PCR primers comprised 60 Vbeta and 13 Jbeta primers. Clones were sequenced by immunoSEQ multiplex PCR, and TCRdb holds only the in-frame ones, with some missing. The repertoire shows roughly 120,000 clones; the top ten hold about 3.8%. The CDR3 contains 12 residues. V shed 7 bases and J shed 1 base, with 8 bases lying between them. The germline CDR1 and CDR2 sequences are SGHDT and YYEEEE. The chain recombines TRBV5-6 with TRBJ1-1, with D uncertain. This sequence originates from a man between 25 and 39 years old in good health and CMV-seronegative. The material sequenced was PBMCs. In nucleotides, the CDR3 is TGTGCCAGCGGCAAGTGGAACACTGAAGCTTTCTTT. Amino acids: CASGKWNTEAFF.